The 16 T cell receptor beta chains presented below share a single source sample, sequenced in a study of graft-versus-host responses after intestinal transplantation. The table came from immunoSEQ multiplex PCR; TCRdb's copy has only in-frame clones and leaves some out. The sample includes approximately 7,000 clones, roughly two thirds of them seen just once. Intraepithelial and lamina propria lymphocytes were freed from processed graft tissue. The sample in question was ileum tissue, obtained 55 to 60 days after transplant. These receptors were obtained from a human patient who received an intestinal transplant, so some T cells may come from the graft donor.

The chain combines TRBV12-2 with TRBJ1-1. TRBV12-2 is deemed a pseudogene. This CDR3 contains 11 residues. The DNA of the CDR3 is TGTGCAAGTCGCCGCACTCTTATCCCGATATTT. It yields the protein CASRRTLIPIF.

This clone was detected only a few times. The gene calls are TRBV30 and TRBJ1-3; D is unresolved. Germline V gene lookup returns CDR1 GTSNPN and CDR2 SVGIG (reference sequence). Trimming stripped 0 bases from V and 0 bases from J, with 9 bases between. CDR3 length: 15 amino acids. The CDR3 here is CAWSVIHSSGNTIYF. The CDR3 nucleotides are TGTGCCTGGAGTGTAATCCATTCCTCTGGAAACACCATATATTTT.

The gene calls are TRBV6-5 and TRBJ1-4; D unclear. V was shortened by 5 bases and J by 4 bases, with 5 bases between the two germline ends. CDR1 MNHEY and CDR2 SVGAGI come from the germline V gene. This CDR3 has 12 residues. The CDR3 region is CASSPSNEKLFF. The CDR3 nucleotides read TGTGCCAGCAGTCCCAGTAATGAAAAACTGTTTTTT.

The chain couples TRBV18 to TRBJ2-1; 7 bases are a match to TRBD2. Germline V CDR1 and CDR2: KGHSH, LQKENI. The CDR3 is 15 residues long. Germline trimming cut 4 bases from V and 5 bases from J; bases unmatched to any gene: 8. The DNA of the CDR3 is TGTGCCAGCTCACTCGGCGGGGGTGGACACAATGAGCAGTTCTTC. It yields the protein CASSLGGGGHNEQFF.

In DNA, the CDR3 is TGTGCCAGCAGCATCGCCGGGGGGCTTTCAGATACGCAGTATTTT. Protein product: CASSIAGGLSDTQYF. The genes are TRBV6-5 and TRBJ2-3; a weak D match, TRBD2 (7 bases). Germline CDR1 MNHEY, CDR2 SVGAGI. Trimming stripped 6 bases from V and 4 bases from J, with 17 bases between. The CDR3 is 15 residues long.

CDR3 sequence: CASSLSSGGPQETQYF. DNA of the CDR3: TGTGCCAGCAGCTTAAGTAGCGGGGGGCCCCAAGAGACCCAGTACTTC. This chain joins TRBV7-9 and TRBJ2-5; 10 bases line up with TRBD2. Germline V CDR1 and CDR2: SEHNR, FQNEAQ (reference sequence). The CDR3 has 16 residues. The junction had 4 bases not matched to a gene; V was cut back by 2 bases and J by 1 base.

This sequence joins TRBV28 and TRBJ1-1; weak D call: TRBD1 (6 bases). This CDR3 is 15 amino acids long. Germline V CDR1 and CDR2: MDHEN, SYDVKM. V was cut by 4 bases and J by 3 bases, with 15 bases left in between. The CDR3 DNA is TGTGCCAGCAGTTCCGATACAGGGTGGCACACTGAAGCTTTCTTT. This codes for CASSSDTGWHTEAFF.

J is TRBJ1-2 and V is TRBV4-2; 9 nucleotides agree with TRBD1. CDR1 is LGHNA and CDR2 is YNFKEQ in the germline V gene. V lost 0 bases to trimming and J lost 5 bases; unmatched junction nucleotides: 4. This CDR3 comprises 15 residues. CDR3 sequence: CASSQEGTGWYGYTF. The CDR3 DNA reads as TGTGCCAGCAGCCAAGAGGGGACAGGGTGGTATGGCTACACCTTC.

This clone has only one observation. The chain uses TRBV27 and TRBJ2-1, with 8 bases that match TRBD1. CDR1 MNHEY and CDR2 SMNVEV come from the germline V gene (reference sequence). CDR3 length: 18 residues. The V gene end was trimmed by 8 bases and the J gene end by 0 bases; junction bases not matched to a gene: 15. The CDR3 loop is CASVNRGWQDGSYNEQFF. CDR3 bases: TGTGCCAGCGTTAACAGGGGGTGGCAGGATGGCTCCTACAATGAGCAGTTCTTC.

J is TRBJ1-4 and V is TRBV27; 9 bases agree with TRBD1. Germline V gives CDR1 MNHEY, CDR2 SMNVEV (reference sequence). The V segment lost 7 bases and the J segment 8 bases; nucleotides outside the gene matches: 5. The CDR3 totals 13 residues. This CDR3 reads CASKDRGGEKLFF. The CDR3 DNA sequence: TGTGCCAGCAAGGACAGGGGCGGGGAAAAACTGTTTTTT.

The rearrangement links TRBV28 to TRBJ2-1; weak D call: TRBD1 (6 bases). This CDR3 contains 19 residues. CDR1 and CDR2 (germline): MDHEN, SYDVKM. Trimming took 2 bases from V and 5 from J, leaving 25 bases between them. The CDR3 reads CASSLPTGSGGEKDNEQFF. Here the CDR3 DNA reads TGTGCCAGCAGTTTACCCACCGGTTCTGGGGGCGAGAAAGACAATGAGCAGTTCTTC.

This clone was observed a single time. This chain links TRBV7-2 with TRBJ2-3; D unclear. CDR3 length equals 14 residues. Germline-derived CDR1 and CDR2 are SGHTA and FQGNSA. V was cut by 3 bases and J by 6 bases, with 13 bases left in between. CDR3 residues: CASSLGSPVDTQYF. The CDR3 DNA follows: TGTGCCAGCAGCTTGGGCTCCCCTGTCGATACGCAGTATTTT.

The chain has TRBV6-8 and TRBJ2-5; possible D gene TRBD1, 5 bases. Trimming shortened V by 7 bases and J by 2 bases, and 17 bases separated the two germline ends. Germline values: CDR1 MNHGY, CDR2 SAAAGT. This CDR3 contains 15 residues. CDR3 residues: CASTPDRAFQETQYF. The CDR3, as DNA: TGTGCCAGCACCCCCGACAGAGCCTTTCAAGAGACCCAGTACTTC.

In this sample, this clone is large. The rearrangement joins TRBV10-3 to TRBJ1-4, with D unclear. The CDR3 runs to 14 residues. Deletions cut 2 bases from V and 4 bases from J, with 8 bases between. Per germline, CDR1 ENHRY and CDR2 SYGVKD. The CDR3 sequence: CAISEMTSNEKLFF. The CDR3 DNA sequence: TGTGCCATCAGTGAGATGACTAGTAATGAAAAACTGTTTTTT.

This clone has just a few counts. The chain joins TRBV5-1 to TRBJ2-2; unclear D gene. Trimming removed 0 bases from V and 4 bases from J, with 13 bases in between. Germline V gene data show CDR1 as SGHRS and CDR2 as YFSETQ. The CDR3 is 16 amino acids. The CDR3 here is CASSLATRFSTGELFF. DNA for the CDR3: TGCGCCAGCAGCTTGGCCACGAGGTTTTCCACCGGGGAGCTGTTTTTT. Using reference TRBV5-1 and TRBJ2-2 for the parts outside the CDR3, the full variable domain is KAGVTQTPRYLIKTRGQQVTLSCSPISGHRSVSWYQQTPGQGLQFLFEYFSETQRNKGNFPGRFSGRQFSNSRSEMNVSTLELGDSALYLCASSLATRFSTGELFFGEGSRLTVL.

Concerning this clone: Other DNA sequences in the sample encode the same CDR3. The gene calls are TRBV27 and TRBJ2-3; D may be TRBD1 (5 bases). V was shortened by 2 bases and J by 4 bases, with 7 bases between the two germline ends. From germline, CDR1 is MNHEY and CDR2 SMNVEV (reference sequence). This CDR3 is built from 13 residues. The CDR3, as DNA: TGTGCCAGCAGTTTACAGGGTGCAGATACGCAGTATTTT. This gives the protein CASSLQGADTQYF.